A single sample is the source of the 17 T cell receptor beta chains below, sequenced in a study of T cell responses to AZD1222 COVID-19 vaccine. The assay was immunoSEQ multiplex PCR, and TCRdb's table has in-frame clones only and misses some. The sample carries approximately 120,000 clones, around 90% recorded once. The sequencing here drew on peripheral blood, taken on day 0 of MenACWY control vaccination. Receptors originate from an adult in good health.

For this clone: A read error may produce the germline difference seen at one junction end. This chain uses TRBV3-1 (or the pseudogene TRBV3-2) with TRBJ1-6; 7 nucleotides match TRBD1. The CDR3 extends over 15 amino acids. Germline CDR1 reads LGHDT; CDR2 reads YNNKEL (reference sequence). The CDR3 coding sequence is TGCGATCAGGGGGGCCCGAGGGGGATTTCTTCACCCCTCCACTTT. It specifies CDQGGPRGISSPLHF.

V gene TRBV7-8 combines with J gene TRBJ1-5, with D perhaps matching TRBD1 (5 bases). The V gene's germline CDR1 is SGHVS and CDR2 FQNEAQ. The CDR3 runs to 15 residues. V lost 5 bases and J 2 bases, leaving 13 bases between the germline ends. CDR3 sequence reads: CASSPRRVGNQPQHF. The CDR3 DNA sequence: TGTGCCAGCAGCCCCCGCAGGGTCGGCAATCAGCCCCAGCATTTT.

The chain uses TRBV18 and TRBJ2-1; D gene uncertain. The germline V gene encodes CDR1 KGHSH and CDR2 LQKENI. The V gene lost 3 bases and the J gene lost 0 bases, with 15 bases spanning the gap. The CDR3 loop spans 17 amino acids. DNA of the CDR3: TGTGCCAGCTCACCGACCGTCCCGGTCGGCTCCTACAATGAGCAGTTCTTC. It codes for CASSPTVPVGSYNEQFF.

The chain uses TRBV7-9 and TRBJ2-7, with TRBD2 as a possible D gene (7 bases). V was clipped by 2 bases and J by 2 bases, with 19 bases between them. The CDR3 spans 17 residues. Per germline, CDR1 SEHNR and CDR2 FQNEAQ (reference sequence). CDR3 amino acids: CASSLYKGAGATYEQYF. CDR3 DNA: TGTGCCAGCAGCTTATACAAGGGTGCGGGGGCGACCTACGAGCAGTACTTC.

This clone showed up just once. This rearrangement joins TRBV7-9 to TRBJ1-2; D is uncertain. With 4 bases removed from V and 4 bases from J, the gap between germline ends came to 7 bases. Looked up from germline, CDR1 is SEHNR and CDR2 is FQNEAQ (reference sequence). This CDR3 region has 12 residues. This CDR3 reads CASSSMGYGYTF. The CDR3 DNA reads as TGTGCCAGCAGCTCAATGGGCTATGGCTACACCTTC.

The V gene is TRBV7-9, the J gene TRBJ2-2, with 9 bases matching TRBD1. CDR1 is SEHNR, CDR2 FQNEAQ, per germline (reference sequence). The CDR3 has 17 amino acids. The ends lost 0 bases at V and 7 bases at J; junction bases unmatched: 9. The CDR3 here is CASSLARNRGPGGELFF. Written as DNA, the CDR3 is TGTGCCAGCAGCTTAGCGCGAAACAGGGGGCCCGGCGGGGAGCTGTTTTTT. The entire variable domain, with the rest obtained from reference TRBV7-9 and TRBJ2-2, is as follows: DTGVSQNPRHKITKRGQNVTFRCDPISEHNRLYWYRQTLGQGPEFLTYFQNEAQLEKSRLLSDRFSAERPKGSFSTLEIQRTEQGDSAMYLCASSLARNRGPGGELFFGEGSRLTVL.

This clone was seen only a few times. The chain recombines TRBV4-1 with TRBJ2-2; the match to TRBD1 covers 7 bases. Germline-derived CDR1 and CDR2 are MGHRA and YSYEKL. V lost 4 bases, J lost 6 bases, and 5 bases stayed unmatched. CDR3 length equals 14 residues. CDR3 DNA: TGCGCCAGCAGCCCCCGACAGGGCCCCGGGGAGCTGTTTTTT. Its translation is CASSPRQGPGELFF.

The chain recombines TRBV12-3 or TRBV12-4 with TRBJ1-4, with 7 bases matching TRBD1. V shed 8 bases, J shed 8 bases, and the junction held 8 bases outside the gene matches. CDR3 size: 13 residues. The CDR3: CASRQGSWEKLFF. CDR3 coding DNA: TGTGCCAGCCGACAGGGTTCGTGGGAAAAACTGTTTTTT.

About this clone itself: The sample has other DNA sequences that encode this CDR3 too. CDR3 region: CSVGQMNTEAFF. The DNA for the CDR3 is TGCAGCGTTGGGCAGATGAACACTGAAGCTTTCTTT. The chain employs TRBV29-1 and TRBJ1-1; no definite D call. With 4 bases removed from V and 0 bases from J, the gap between germline ends came to 6 bases. CDR3 length: 12 residues. The germline V gene has CDR1 SQVTM and CDR2 ANQGSEA.

The chain joins TRBV9 to TRBJ1-3; no reliable D call. The CDR3 sequence is 14 residues long. Looked up from germline, CDR1 is SGDLS and CDR2 is YYNGEE. Trimming took off 0 bases at V and 2 bases at J, with 6 bases between the two ends. The CDR3 nucleotides read TGTGCCAGCAGCGTAGGTTGGGCTGGAAACACCATATATTTT. Amino acid sequence: CASSVGWAGNTIYF.

This chain connects TRBV4-1 to TRBJ1-2; TRBD1 matches at 7 bases. The CDR3 length is 13 residues. The junction had 7 bases not matched to a gene; V was cut back by 4 bases and J by 8 bases. The V gene's germline CDR1 is MGHRA and CDR2 YSYEKL. DNA for the CDR3: TGCGCCAGCAGCCCGACAGGGTTTCAGGGCTACACCTTC. Translation: CASSPTGFQGYTF.

The V gene is TRBV7-7, the J gene TRBJ2-5; no firm D call. Germline values: CDR1 SSHAT, CDR2 FNYEAQ (reference sequence). Trimming took off 1 base at V and 7 bases at J, with 16 bases between the two ends. The CDR3 sequence is 15 residues long. CDR3 sequence (DNA): TGTGCCAGCAGCTTAGAAGGCGGCAAACTGGGGACCCAGTACTTC. Amino acids: CASSLEGGKLGTQYF.

The CDR3 region has the DNA TGCAGCGTGATCGAAGACTCTTACTCCTACGAGCAGTACTTC. Its protein product is CSVIEDSYSYEQYF. V and J are TRBV29-1 and TRBJ2-7; D is uncertain. CDR1 and CDR2 from the germline V gene are SQVTM and ANQGSEA. The CDR3 is 14 residues long. V lost 6 bases to trimming and J lost 0 bases, with 15 bases between them.

The rearrangement uses TRBV3-1 (or the pseudogene TRBV3-2) and TRBJ2-7; 14 nucleotides agree with TRBD2. CDR1 and CDR2 (germline): LGHDT, YNNKEL (reference sequence). The CDR3 spans 15 residues. Trimming at V came to 3 bases and at J to 2 bases, leaving 0 bases not matched to a gene. The CDR3 loop reads CASSQGLAGAYEQYF. The CDR3, as DNA: TGTGCCAGCAGCCAGGGACTAGCGGGGGCCTACGAGCAGTACTTC.

This clone was counted a single time. DNA for the CDR3: TGTGCCAGCAGTTTATGGGGGGGCGCGGGGACTGAAGCTTTCTTT. Amino acid sequence: CASSLWGGAGTEAFF. This sequence joins TRBV28 and TRBJ1-1, with D possibly being TRBD1 (6 bases). Trimming stripped 0 bases from V and 5 bases from J, with 13 bases between. The CDR3 is 15 amino acids. Germline CDR1 is MDHEN and CDR2 is SYDVKM.

The CDR3 protein is CASTFQDTEAFF. The CDR3 DNA is TGTGCCAGTACCTTCCAGGACACTGAAGCTTTCTTT. V gene TRBV19 combines with J gene TRBJ1-1; D is undetermined. The CDR3 length is 12 residues. Trimming stripped 7 bases from V and 3 bases from J, with 9 bases between. Germline lookup yields CDR1 LNHDA and CDR2 SQIVND (reference sequence).

V gene TRBV7-2 combines with J gene TRBJ1-1; a possible D gene is TRBD1 (5 bases). The V end was cut by 4 bases, the J end by 7 bases, with 10 bases between. Germline CDR1 SGHTA, CDR2 FQGNSA. The CDR3 loop spans 12 amino acids. CDR3 sequence (DNA): TGTGCCAGCAGCTACGTAGACAGTGAAGCTTTCTTT. The encoded protein is CASSYVDSEAFF. Full variable domain (rest looked up from reference TRBV7-2 and TRBJ1-1): GAGVSQSPSNKVTEKGKDVELRCDPISGHTALYWYRQSLGQGLEFLIYFQGNSAPDKSGLPSDRFSAERTGGSVSTLTIQRTQQEDSAVYLCASSYVDSEAFFGQGTRLTVV.